Presented here are 24 T cell receptor beta chains from one specimen sequenced in a study of neoadjuvant nivolumab and ipilimumab in lung cancer. Here immunoSEQ multiplex PCR was the method, and the copy in TCRdb shows in-frame clones only, minus some. The sample has roughly 28,000 clones; around 76% are singletons. This specimen was tumor tissue, taken after neoadjuvant nivolumab, alone or with ipilimumab, at or shortly before surgery. These receptors came from an adult with non-small cell lung cancer.

J is TRBJ2-3 and V is TRBV5-1, with a tentative D call TRBD2 (7 bases). CDR1 and CDR2 from the germline V gene are SGHRS and YFSETQ. The V and J ends lost 0 bases and 1 base respectively, with 15 bases between them. The CDR3 totals 17 residues. The CDR3 nucleotides read TGCGCCAGCAGCTTGGAAGGAAGGGGGAGGGGCACAGATACGCAGTATTTT. Translating it yields CASSLEGRGRGTDTQYF.

This rearrangement joins TRBV6-5 to TRBJ1-3; D is undetermined. In germline, CDR1 is MNHEY, CDR2 SVGAGI. Trimming took off 2 bases at V and 4 bases at J, with 12 bases between the two ends. CDR3 length equals 15 residues. CDR3 DNA sequence: TGTGCCAGCAGTTACGGTCTCGGTCGGGGAAACACCATATATTTT. Protein: CASSYGLGRGNTIYF.

This clone was detected a few times. This chain links TRBV5-1 with TRBJ2-5; no definite D call. V was shortened by 0 bases and J by 3 bases, with 6 bases between the two germline ends. This CDR3 region has 13 residues. The germline V gene encodes CDR1 SGHRS and CDR2 YFSETQ. The CDR3 DNA reads as TGCGCCAGCAGCTTGGCCTCCAAAGAGACCCAGTACTTC. Residues: CASSLASKETQYF.

The V call is TRBV20-1, the J call TRBJ1-2; TRBD1 agrees at 7 bases. V was clipped by 4 bases and J by 7 bases; unmatched bases: 0. Germline CDR1 and CDR2: DFQATT and SNEGSKA (reference sequence). The CDR3 is 10 amino acids. CDR3 region: CSATGGGYTF. The CDR3 DNA sequence: TGCAGTGCTACAGGGGGTGGCTACACCTTC.

This clone was recorded a few times. The rearrangement uses TRBV12-5 and TRBJ2-7; a possible D gene is TRBD1 (6 bases). Germline V gene sequence: CDR1 LGHNT, CDR2 FRNRAP. V was pared by 4 bases and J by 2 bases, with 21 bases between. The CDR3 covers 17 residues. CDR3 amino acids: CASGSLPLRDKTYEQYF. CDR3 bases: TGTGCTAGTGGTTCCCTCCCTCTCCGGGACAAGACCTACGAGCAGTACTTC.

V usage is TRBV18 and J usage is TRBJ2-3, with 12 nucleotides matching TRBD2. The germline CDR1 and CDR2 sequences are KGHSH and LQKENI. V lost 2 bases to trimming and J lost 0 bases; unmatched junction nucleotides: 12. The CDR3 is 20 residues long. CDR3 loop: CASSPRRLAGGPGSTDTQYF. CDR3 sequence (DNA): TGTGCCAGCTCACCAAGAAGGCTAGCGGGGGGGCCTGGTAGCACAGATACGCAGTATTTT.

V usage is TRBV6-5 and J usage is TRBJ1-6; TRBD1 is a possible D gene (6 bases). V lost 8 bases, J lost 7 bases, and 12 bases lay in between. CDR3 length: 13 residues. Germline CDR1 reads MNHEY; CDR2 reads SVGAGI. The CDR3 here is CASYGTPNSPLHF. CDR3 coding DNA: TGTGCCAGCTACGGGACACCGAATTCACCCCTCCACTTT.

The chain recombines TRBV5-1 with TRBJ1-1; D uncertain. The CDR3 loop spans 14 amino acids. Deletions cut 4 bases from V and 1 base from J, with 11 bases between. In germline, CDR1 is SGHRS, CDR2 YFSETQ. CDR3: CASSADGGNTEAFF. CDR3 DNA sequence: TGCGCCAGCAGCGCGGACGGTGGGAACACTGAAGCTTTCTTT.

The sample holds a few counts of this clone. The chain combines TRBV5-1 with TRBJ1-5; D is unresolved. The CDR3 sequence is 14 residues long. Trimming cost V 0 bases and J 2 bases, with 6 bases left between them. Germline V gene data show CDR1 as SGHRS and CDR2 as YFSETQ. DNA for the CDR3: TGCGCCAGCAGCTTGGTGCCAGGCAATCAGCCCCAGCATTTT. Translated, it gives CASSLVPGNQPQHF.

The rearrangement uses TRBV5-1 and TRBJ2-2, with TRBD1 identical over 12 bases. The CDR3 runs 15 residues. Trimming removed 3 bases from V and 6 bases from J; junction bases left unmatched: 3. Germline CDR1 SGHRS, CDR2 YFSETQ. The CDR3 DNA reads as TGCGCCAGCAGCTGGGGACAGGGGGCGGCCGGGGAGCTGTTTTTT. Amino acids: CASSWGQGAAGELFF.

CDR3 in amino acids: CASSLGRAAYEQYF. Here the CDR3 DNA reads TGTGCCAGCAGCTTGGGGCGGGCCGCCTACGAGCAGTACTTC. The chain is built from TRBV5-6 and TRBJ2-7, with D maybe TRBD2 (5 bases). V was trimmed by 0 bases and J by 2 bases, leaving 9 bases between them. The CDR3 covers 14 residues. From germline, CDR1 is SGHDT and CDR2 YYEEEE.

The chain has TRBV4-1 and TRBJ2-4; 9 bases map to TRBD1. Germline-derived CDR1 and CDR2 are MGHRA and YSYEKL. The V segment lost 0 bases and the J segment 10 bases; nucleotides outside the gene matches: 7. CDR3 length equals 15 residues. CDR3 sequence (DNA): TGCGCCAGCAGCCAAGATAAAGGGACAGGGAATATTCAGTACTTC. It is translated as CASSQDKGTGNIQYF.

This clone has a handful of counts. The chain has TRBV20-1 and TRBJ1-1; D gene uncertain. V lost 5 bases and J lost 11, with 15 bases in between. The CDR3 is made up of 11 amino acids. Germline lookup yields CDR1 DFQATT and CDR2 SNEGSKA (reference sequence). The CDR3 region has the DNA TGCAGTGCTCGAACAGAGGGTTCGGCTTTCTTT. Amino acids: CSARTEGSAFF.

J is TRBJ1-2 and V is TRBV19, with D unclear. The CDR3 extends over 13 amino acids. V lost 7 bases to trimming and J lost 5 bases, with 14 bases between them. Germline V lookup: CDR1 LNHDA, CDR2 SQIVND (reference sequence). Written as DNA, the CDR3 is TGTGCCAGTACAGGCACCGACGGGTATGGCTACACCTTC. Its protein product is CASTGTDGYGYTF.

The chain has TRBV7-2 and TRBJ2-7; 11 nucleotides agree with TRBD1. The V and J ends lost 2 bases and 7 bases, in that order; junction bases with no gene match: 7. This CDR3 has 15 amino acids. Looked up from germline, CDR1 is SGHTA and CDR2 is FQGNSA. This chain's CDR3 is CASSLRRTGGWEQYF. CDR3 nucleotide sequence: TGTGCCAGCAGCTTAAGGAGGACAGGGGGCTGGGAGCAGTACTTC.

The V gene is TRBV5-1, the J gene TRBJ2-5; 10 bases are a match to TRBD2. Per the germline V gene, CDR1 is SGHRS and CDR2 is YFSETQ. The CDR3 runs 14 residues. Trimming removed 3 bases from V and 4 bases from J; junction bases left unmatched: 3. CDR3 nucleotides: TGCGCCAGCAGCTCCGGGACTAGCGTAGAGACCCAGTACTTC. It is translated as CASSSGTSVETQYF.

The J gene is TRBJ1-5, the V gene TRBV10-3; D unclear. CDR3 length equals 13 residues. V lost 7 bases and J lost 7, with 14 bases in between. CDR1 is ENHRY, CDR2 SYGVKD, per germline. The CDR3 nucleotides read TGTGCCATCACCCCGGACCGGGAGCAGCCCCAGCATTTT. As protein: CAITPDREQPQHF.

The genes are TRBV11-2 and TRBJ2-7, with D unclear. Trimming took off 1 base at V and 1 base at J, with 14 bases between the two ends. Germline assignment: CDR1 SGHAT and CDR2 FQNNGV. The CDR3 runs to 16 residues. In DNA, the CDR3 is TGTGCCAGCAGCTTAGCCCTGGTGGCTACTTCCTACGAGCAGTACTTC. This encodes CASSLALVATSYEQYF.

This chain connects TRBV5-6 to TRBJ1-2; 12 positions agree with TRBD1. There are 16 residues in the CDR3. J gave up 7 bases and V 6 bases, and 13 bases lay outside the gene matches. Germline CDR1 SGHDT, CDR2 YYEEEE. The CDR3 sequence is CASNPTAGTGGLGYTF. In DNA form, the CDR3 reads TGTGCCAGCAACCCCACTGCCGGGACAGGGGGCCTTGGCTACACCTTC.

This clone has just one count. This sequence joins TRBV29-1 and TRBJ2-1; D gene ambiguous. This CDR3 spans 11 amino acids. Germline-derived CDR1 and CDR2 are SQVTM and ANQGSEA. V was trimmed by 4 bases and J by 6 bases, leaving 7 bases between them. The CDR3 nucleotides are TGCAGCGTTGCCGGGTTCAATGAGCAGTTCTTC. Residues: CSVAGFNEQFF.

The gene calls are TRBV7-9 and TRBJ2-3, with TRBD1 matching over 11 bases. Per germline, CDR1 SEHNR and CDR2 FQNEAQ (reference sequence). V lost 5 bases, J lost 0 bases, and 10 bases stayed unmatched. The length of the CDR3 is 18 residues. CDR3 in DNA: TGTGCCAGCAGCCTAGGACAGGGGGCATTTACTAGCACAGATACGCAGTATTTT. Translation gives CASSLGQGAFTSTDTQYF.

This chain links TRBV5-1 with TRBJ1-1; 10 nucleotides match TRBD1. Losses at the gene ends were 3 bases for V and 5 bases for J; bases not matched to a gene: 4. The CDR3 length is 14 residues. CDR1 SGHRS and CDR2 YFSETQ come from the germline V gene. The CDR3 loop reads CASSWTGGITEAFF. CDR3 nucleotides: TGCGCCAGCAGCTGGACAGGGGGTATAACTGAAGCTTTCTTT.

V is TRBV5-5 and J is TRBJ1-2, with 9 bases that match TRBD1. Germline assignment: CDR1 SGHKS and CDR2 YYEKEE (reference sequence). V gave up 3 bases and J gave up 4 bases; unmatched junction bases: 4. The length of the CDR3 is 14 residues. CDR3 region: CASSWTGDPYGYTF. For the CDR3, the DNA is TGTGCCAGCAGCTGGACAGGGGACCCCTATGGCTACACCTTC.

This clone counts as medium-sized. The V call is TRBV13, the J call TRBJ2-5, with 12 bases lining up with TRBD2. This CDR3 has 15 residues. Germline lookup yields CDR1 PRHDT and CDR2 FYEKMQ (reference sequence). Trimming cost V 5 bases and J 2 bases; bases outside gene matches: 3. The CDR3 nucleotides are TGTGCCAGCAGCCAACTAGCGGGGGGACAAGAGACCCAGTACTTC. This gives the protein CASSQLAGGQETQYF.